This T cell receptor (beta chain) was recovered during a study of blood T cell repertoires in COVID-19 (dated by TCRdb to the early 2020s). Describing the broader study: Collaborator samples came from the United States, Italy and Spain and covered acute and convalescent phases of COVID-19. The prospective study material was composed of cDNA or gDNA derived from T cells, B-cell-depleted T cells, or PBMCs. The dataset comprised deeply sampled blood TCRbeta repertoires from subjects exposed to, actively infected with, or recovered from COVID-19. The repertoires were made available in a free public database intended to serve as a resource for research on the immune response to SARS-CoV-2. Samples came from the ongoing ImmuneRACE study (first 160 participants) plus 1,254 subjects from 6 global collaborators. Sample metadata almost always included a de-identified subject ID, COVID-19 status, age in years and sex. Where HLA class I and class II types were available, the types were taken from metadata supplied by the sample provider, not from assay-based typing. What the authors observed across the whole study: The quantity of clinical and demographic metadata differed by source and by participant and was supplied without curation.

Each collaborating institution followed its own protocols to collect whole blood in K2EDTA tubes. Collaborator samples were shipped for TCRbeta analysis as frozen whole blood, isolated PBMCs, or DNA extracted from either sample type. TCRbeta CDR3 regions were amplified from genomic DNA using the immunoSEQ Assay, a bias-controlled multiplex PCR. Turning to the authors' computational methods: Within the assay, amplification of reference gene primers was used to estimate how many nucleated cells each sample contained. To quantify the absolute abundance of each unique TCRbeta CDR3 rearrangement, sequence reads were collapsed and filtered. For each sample, productive Simpson clonality was calculated as the square root of Simpson's diversity index over productive rearrangements. TCRdb stores this immuneACCESS table with in-frame sequences only. Part of the clones is absent; in the studies checked, under half of the shortfall reflects unresolved V genes, and no reason is known for the rest. V and J calls and clone size are those listed in that table; D and trimming were worked out from the DNA. The sample yields about 110,000 clones; around four fifths were counted once. 15% to 20% of the sample goes to the ten largest clones.

Comments on this clone: The antigen it binds to is not known. Qualities for individual bases were not recorded, and no much larger clone is one base off.

This clonotype was obtained from a woman aged 55-69 years with acute or convalescent COVID-19. Source material: peripheral blood.

The sequenced DNA: TGCGCCAGCAATTTCGACTCGGGTCCGCAGTATTTT. It translates as CASNFDSGPQYF. Recombination joined TRBV5-1 with TRBJ2-3; there is no confident call for the D gene. Relative to germline, V is 6 bases shorter and J is 10 bases shorter, with 15 bases between their ends. CDR1 and CDR2 (SGHRS, YFSETQ) derive from the germline V gene. The CDR3 sequence holds 12 residues, the cysteine and phenylalanine included. Solely the CDR3 DNA is kept, with 36 bases framed from the first base.